This TCR beta chain emerged from a study of cytomegalovirus exposure and HLA in healthy donors. Study-level points and caveats: As a later analysis showed, a missense DCLRE1C variant was linked to trimming of TCR beta V- and J-genes.

The CDR3 has 15 residues. Looked up from germline, CDR1 is MNHEY and CDR2 is SVGAGI. V dropped 6 bases and J dropped 0; count of bases not matched to a gene: 7. This clone was counted a single time. Its antigen is not known. PCR employed 60 Vbeta and 13 Jbeta primers. Data came from immunoSEQ multiplex PCR; TCRdb stores just in-frame clones and leaves some out. The table includes 99,000 or so clones, around four fifths detected once. The origin of this receptor is a man under 40 in good health and CMV-seronegative. The J gene is TRBJ2-5, the V gene TRBV6-5, with TRBD1 matching 7 bases. The sample taken for sequencing was PBMCs. This CDR3 reads CASSPGTEYQETQYF. The DNA of the CDR3 is TGTGCCAGCAGCCCCGGGACAGAATACCAAGAGACCCAGTACTTC.